One sample yielded the 26 T cell receptor beta chains listed below, sequenced in a study of cytomegalovirus exposure and HLA in healthy donors. The PCR made use of 60 Vbeta and 13 Jbeta primers. Sequenced by immunoSEQ multiplex PCR; TCRdb stores in-frame clones only, minus some. This table has around 120,000 clones, roughly 9% appearing once. The sample consisted of PBMCs. Receptors were obtained from a man between 25 and 39 years old in good health and CMV-seronegative.

This clone was seen more than once but under ten times. The rearrangement links TRBV5-5 to TRBJ1-5; TRBD1 is a possible D gene (5 bases). CDR1 and CDR2 (germline): SGHKS, YYEKEE (reference sequence). The CDR3 totals 14 residues. Trimming took 3 bases from V and 2 from J, leaving 9 bases between them. This chain's CDR3 is CASSWGVGNQPQHF. The CDR3 DNA sequence: TGTGCCAGCAGCTGGGGGGTAGGCAATCAGCCCCAGCATTTT.

V gene TRBV11-3 combines with J gene TRBJ1-2; TRBD1 might be the D (6 bases). The germline V and J ends were trimmed by 0 bases and 6 bases, with 17 bases remaining between them. Looked up from germline, CDR1 is SGHNT and CDR2 is YENEEA. The CDR3 length is 16 residues. CDR3 nucleotide sequence: TGTGCCAGCAGCTTAGATTCGTACAGGGTAATTGATGGCTACACCTTC. It specifies CASSLDSYRVIDGYTF. Full variable domain (missing parts from reference TRBV11-3 and TRBJ1-2): EAGVVQSPRYKIIEKKQPVAFWCNPISGHNTLYWYLQNLGQGPELLIRYENEEAVDDSQLPKDRFSAERLKGVDSTLKIQPAELGDSAVYLCASSLDSYRVIDGYTFGSGTRLTVV.

The rearrangement links TRBV4-3 to TRBJ2-5; TRBD2 matches 8 bases. The CDR3 sequence is 13 residues long. Germline loops: CDR1 LGHNA, CDR2 YSLEER. V was pared by 4 bases and J by 7 bases, with 5 bases of the junction left unmatched. The CDR3 bases are TGCGCCAGCAGCCTTCCCCGGGGGGGGACCCAGTACTTC. The encoded protein is CASSLPRGGTQYF.

This clone was found a few times. This chain uses TRBV30 with TRBJ1-1, with 7 bases matching TRBD1. The germline V gene has CDR1 GTSNPN and CDR2 SVGIG (reference sequence). V shed 4 bases, J shed 4 bases, and the junction held 6 bases outside the gene matches. The CDR3 sequence is 13 residues long. The DNA for the CDR3 is TGTGCCTGGACAAACAGGGGCGGCACTGAAGCTTTCTTT. It encodes CAWTNRGGTEAFF. Complete variable domain (other parts from reference TRBV30 and TRBJ1-1): SQTIHQWPATLVQPVGSPLSLECTVEGTSNPNLYWYRQAAGRGLQLLFYSVGIGQISSEVPQNLSASRPQDRQFILSSKKLLLSDSGFYLCAWTNRGGTEAFFGQGTRLTVV.

Details on this clone: The junction shows a germline mismatch at one end, possibly a read error. The CDR3 DNA reads as TGCGCCGGCAGCCAGACAGGGGGAGGTACCGGGGAGCTGTTTTTT. Its translation is CAGSQTGGGTGELFF. This chain links TRBV4-3 with TRBJ2-2; the match to TRBD1 covers 9 bases. Looked up from germline, CDR1 is LGHNA and CDR2 is YSLEER. CDR3 length: 15 residues.

The chain joins TRBV7-2 to TRBJ1-1; D is unresolved. The CDR3 is 14 amino acids. Germline loops: CDR1 SGHTA, CDR2 FQGNSA. Trimming pared 4 bases from V and 1 base from J, leaving 10 bases between. CDR3 sequence: CASSSLARNTEAFF. DNA for the CDR3: TGTGCCAGCAGCTCCCTCGCGAGGAACACTGAAGCTTTCTTT.

This chain uses TRBV11-3 with TRBJ2-5, with D perhaps matching TRBD1 (5 bases). Germline lookup yields CDR1 SGHNT and CDR2 YENEEA. The V and J ends lost 5 bases and 0 bases respectively, with 13 bases between them. CDR3 length equals 15 residues. CDR3 amino acids: CASSGPDSYQETQYF. CDR3 sequence (DNA): TGTGCCAGCAGCGGCCCTGACAGCTACCAAGAGACCCAGTACTTC. Full variable domain (outside the CDR3, taken from reference TRBV11-3 and TRBJ2-5): EAGVVQSPRYKIIEKKQPVAFWCNPISGHNTLYWYLQNLGQGPELLIRYENEEAVDDSQLPKDRFSAERLKGVDSTLKIQPAELGDSAVYLCASSGPDSYQETQYFGPGTRLLVL.

This clone came up a few times. The V and J genes are TRBV9 and TRBJ1-1; 8 bases agree with TRBD1. Germline CDR1 is SGDLS and CDR2 is YYNGEE. The V gene end was trimmed by 0 bases and the J gene end by 4 bases; junction bases not matched to a gene: 2. The CDR3 covers 14 residues. The CDR3 DNA is TGTGCCAGCAGCGTAGAAACAGGGGGCACTGAAGCTTTCTTT. It is translated as CASSVETGGTEAFF.

The chain has TRBV5-6 and TRBJ2-7; TRBD1 agrees at 8 bases. The V segment lost 6 bases and the J segment 2 bases; nucleotides outside the gene matches: 10. The CDR3 totals 15 residues. The V gene's germline CDR1 is SGHDT and CDR2 YYEEEE. The CDR3 region has the DNA TGTGCCAGCACCCGTTTCCCGACAGGGGCCTACGAGCAGTACTTC. Translated, it gives CASTRFPTGAYEQYF.

In this sample, this clone turned up a few times. This chain joins TRBV7-3 and TRBJ2-3, with 10 bases identical to TRBD2. The CDR3 runs to 16 residues. Germline CDR1 SGHTA, CDR2 FQGTGA. The trim removed 5 bases at V and 4 bases at J, leaving 9 bases unmatched. CDR3 sequence reads: CASSPGSGRAADTQYF. CDR3 in DNA: TGTGCCAGCAGCCCGGGCAGCGGGAGGGCTGCAGATACGCAGTATTTT. Filled out from reference TRBV7-3 and TRBJ2-3, the complete variable domain reads GAGVSQTPSNKVTEKGKYVELRCDPISGHTALYWYRQSLGQGPEFLIYFQGTGAADDSGLPNDRFFAVRPEGSVSTLKIQRTERGDSAVYLCASSPGSGRAADTQYFGPGTRLTVL.

This clone appeared a few times. The chain combines TRBV2 with TRBJ2-5, with 12 bases that match TRBD2. With the DNA end fitting TRBJ2-7 better, the J assignment may be wrong. Germline values: CDR1 SNHLY, CDR2 FYNNEI. This CDR3 spans 20 amino acids. As DNA, the CDR3 is TGTGCCAGCAGTGAAGCGCTTCGGACTAGCGGGATCAAAGTCTACTACGAGCAGTACTTC. Translated, it gives CASSEALRTSGIKVYYEQYF.

This chain joins TRBV9 and TRBJ1-4; the D is unclear. Between the trimmed V and J ends, which lost 0 bases and 7 bases, there was a span of 19 bases. The CDR3 has 17 residues. Germline-derived CDR1 and CDR2 are SGDLS and YYNGEE. The CDR3 DNA sequence: TGTGCCAGCAGCGTAGCCCCCGGGCGGGGAGGTAGTGAAAAACTGTTTTTT. Amino acids: CASSVAPGRGGSEKLFF. Complete variable domain (other parts from reference TRBV9 and TRBJ1-4): DSGVTQTPKHLITATGQRVTLRCSPRSGDLSVYWYQQSLDQGLQFLIQYYNGEERAKGNILERFSAQQFPDLHSELNLSSLELGDSALYFCASSVAPGRGGSEKLFFGSGTQLSVL.

The table lists this clone with a few counts. J is TRBJ2-1 and V is TRBV6-5, with a weak D call TRBD2 (6 bases). Trimming stripped 2 bases from V and 5 bases from J, with 13 bases between. The V gene's germline CDR1 is MNHEY and CDR2 SVGAGI. The CDR3 length is 15 residues. The CDR3 DNA reads as TGTGCCAGCAGTTACGAACTAGCCAGGGACAATGAGCAGTTCTTC. Protein sequence: CASSYELARDNEQFF.

The sample holds a few counts of this clone. The rearrangement joins TRBV11-2 to TRBJ1-6; 7 bases line up with TRBD1. The CDR3 sequence is 14 residues long. The ends lost 1 base at V and 9 bases at J; junction bases unmatched: 3. Germline V lookup: CDR1 SGHAT, CDR2 FQNNGV. The CDR3 bases are TGTGCCAGCAGCTTAGCAGGGGGAGGTTCACCCCTCCACTTT. Encoded protein: CASSLAGGGSPLHF.

The rearrangement joins TRBV6-5 to TRBJ1-6; unclear D gene. V lost 2 bases and J 6 bases, leaving 14 bases between the germline ends. Germline CDR1 is MNHEY and CDR2 is SVGAGI. This CDR3 is 16 amino acids long. CDR3 sequence reads: CASSYGPPRSNSPLHF. Here the CDR3 DNA reads TGTGCCAGCAGTTACGGTCCCCCCCGGTCTAATTCACCCCTCCACTTT.

This clone was seen a few times. V gene TRBV2 combines with J gene TRBJ2-7, with D tentatively TRBD1 (7 bases). Trimming removed 7 bases from V and 5 bases from J, with 30 bases in between. The germline CDR1 and CDR2 sequences are SNHLY and FYNNEI. The CDR3 has 18 residues. CDR3 sequence reads: CASNGDTEGASIGDEQYF. The CDR3 DNA follows: TGTGCCAGCAACGGGGACACGGAGGGGGCGAGTATCGGCGACGAGCAGTACTTC.

In this sample, this clone turned up a few times. The rearrangement joins TRBV6-1 to TRBJ1-1, with 7 bases lining up with TRBD1. Germline CDR1 MNHNS, CDR2 SASEGT. The junction had 6 bases not matched to a gene; V was cut back by 6 bases and J by 2 bases. The CDR3 covers 14 residues. Here the CDR3 reads CASRTNRGNTEAFF. The DNA of the CDR3 is TGTGCCAGCAGGACTAACAGGGGAAACACTGAAGCTTTCTTT.

CDR3 sequence reads: CASSVVSSGANVLTF. The DNA for the CDR3 is TGTGCCAGCAGTGTAGTAAGCTCTGGGGCCAACGTCCTGACTTTC. The chain links TRBV6-1 to TRBJ2-6; no firm D call. This CDR3 is built from 15 residues. CDR1 MNHNS and CDR2 SASEGT come from the germline V gene. Trimming removed 4 bases from V and 0 bases from J, with 7 bases in between.

This clone came up a few times. The chain uses TRBV7-8 and TRBJ2-1, with D possibly being TRBD2 (5 bases). This CDR3 has 13 residues. V lost 7 bases to trimming and J lost 4 bases, with 11 bases between them. Germline V CDR1 and CDR2: SGHVS, FQNEAQ. The CDR3 reads CASTPGDYNEQFF. The CDR3 DNA reads TGTGCCAGCACCCCCGGGGATTACAATGAGCAGTTCTTC.

This clone was counted between two and nine times. The chain carries TRBV30 and TRBJ1-2, with unresolved D. V lost 2 bases and J 5 bases, leaving 9 bases between the germline ends. The germline V gene has CDR1 GTSNPN and CDR2 SVGIG (reference sequence). The CDR3 has 12 residues. CDR3 region: CAWSQQTYGYTF. CDR3 DNA sequence: TGTGCCTGGAGTCAACAAACGTATGGCTACACCTTC.

This clone has a handful of counts. The chain combines TRBV10-1 with TRBJ1-1; D might be TRBD1 (6 bases). Germline V gene lookup returns CDR1 WNHNN and CDR2 SYGVQD (reference sequence). The CDR3 loop spans 13 amino acids. With 2 bases removed from V and 7 bases from J, the gap between germline ends came to 11 bases. CDR3 protein: CASSETGRSEAFF. The CDR3 DNA follows: TGCGCCAGCAGTGAGACAGGGCGTAGTGAAGCTTTCTTT.

This clone was detected a few times. The genes are TRBV11-2 and TRBJ1-3; TRBD1 might be the D (5 bases). The CDR3 is 16 residues long. With 3 bases removed from V and 0 bases from J, the gap between germline ends came to 12 bases. The germline V gene has CDR1 SGHAT and CDR2 FQNNGV. In DNA, the CDR3 is TGTGCCAGCAGCTTCTGGCAGGGAAACTCTGGAAACACCATATATTTT. As protein: CASSFWQGNSGNTIYF.

The V and J genes are TRBV30 and TRBJ2-7; TRBD1 aligns across 8 bases. This CDR3 region has 13 residues. The trim removed 5 bases at V and 4 bases at J, leaving 7 bases unmatched. Germline loops: CDR1 GTSNPN, CDR2 SVGIG (reference sequence). The CDR3 protein is CAWAGQGAYEQYF. CDR3 sequence (DNA): TGTGCCTGGGCCGGACAGGGCGCTTACGAGCAGTACTTC.

The chain has TRBV28 and TRBJ2-7; 8 bases fit TRBD1. V trimming: 6 bases; J trimming: 0 bases; junction bases outside the gene matches: 13. The CDR3 consists of 17 residues. Per the germline V gene, CDR1 is MDHEN and CDR2 is SYDVKM. Here the CDR3 reads CASSRSSTGASSYEQYF. The CDR3 region has the DNA TGTGCCAGCAGCCGAAGCTCGACAGGGGCCTCCTCCTACGAGCAGTACTTC.

J is TRBJ2-2 and V is TRBV10-1; 8 nucleotides match TRBD1. Germline loops: CDR1 WNHNN, CDR2 SYGVQD (reference sequence). Losses at the gene ends were 7 bases for V and 1 base for J; bases not matched to a gene: 2. The CDR3 sequence is 14 residues long. The CDR3 here is CASNGQGNTGELFF. CDR3 nucleotides: TGCGCCAGCAATGGACAGGGGAACACCGGGGAGCTGTTTTTT.

This chain uses TRBV6-1 with TRBJ1-6; possibly TRBD1 for D (6 bases). V gave up 3 bases and J gave up 0 bases, with 12 bases separating them. The CDR3 runs to 17 residues. Germline V lookup: CDR1 MNHNS, CDR2 SASEGT. The CDR3 sequence: CASSDGTTFSYNSPLHF. The CDR3 DNA follows: TGTGCCAGCAGTGACGGGACAACCTTCTCCTATAATTCACCCCTCCACTTT.